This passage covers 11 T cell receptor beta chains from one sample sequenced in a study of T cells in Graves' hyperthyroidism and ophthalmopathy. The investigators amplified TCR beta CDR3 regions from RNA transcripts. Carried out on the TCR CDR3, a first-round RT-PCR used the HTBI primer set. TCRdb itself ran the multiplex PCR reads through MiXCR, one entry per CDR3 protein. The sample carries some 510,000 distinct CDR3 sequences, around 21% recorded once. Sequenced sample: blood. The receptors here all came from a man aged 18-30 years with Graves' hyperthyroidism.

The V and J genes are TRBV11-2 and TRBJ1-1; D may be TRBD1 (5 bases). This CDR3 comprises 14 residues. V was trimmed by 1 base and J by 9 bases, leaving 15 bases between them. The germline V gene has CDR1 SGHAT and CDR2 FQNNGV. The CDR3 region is CASSLVGQGAQAFF. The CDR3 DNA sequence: TGTGCCAGCAGCTTAGTCGGACAAGGAGCCCAAGCTTTCTTT.

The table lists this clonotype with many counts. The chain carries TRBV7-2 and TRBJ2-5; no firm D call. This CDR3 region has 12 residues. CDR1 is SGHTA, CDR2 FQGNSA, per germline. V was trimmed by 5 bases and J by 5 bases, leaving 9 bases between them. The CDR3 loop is CASSPPSETQYF. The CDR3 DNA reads TGTGCCAGCAGCCCTCCGAGCGAGACCCAGTACTTC.

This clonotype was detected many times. CDR3 amino acids: CASSFSTGTSGYTF. The CDR3 nucleotides read TGTGCCAGCAGTTTTAGTACGGGTACCTCTGGCTACACCTTC. The chain is built from TRBV12-3 or TRBV12-4 and TRBJ1-2; no clear D. The CDR3 is 14 amino acids. V dropped 3 bases and J dropped 7 bases, with 15 bases sitting between them.

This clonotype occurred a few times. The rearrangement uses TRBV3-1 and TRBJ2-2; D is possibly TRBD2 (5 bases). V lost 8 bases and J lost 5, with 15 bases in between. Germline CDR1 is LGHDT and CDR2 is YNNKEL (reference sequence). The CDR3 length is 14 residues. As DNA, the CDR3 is TGTGCCAGCCGCGTTCGGGGTAAGACCGGGGAGCTGTTTTTT. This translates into CASRVRGKTGELFF.

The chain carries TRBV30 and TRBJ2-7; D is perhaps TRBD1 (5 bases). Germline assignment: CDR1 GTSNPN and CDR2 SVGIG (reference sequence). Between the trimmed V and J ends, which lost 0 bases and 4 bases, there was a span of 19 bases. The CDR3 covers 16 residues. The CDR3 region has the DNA TGTGCCTGGAGTGTACTTGACAGCTCGGACGGATACGAGCAGTACTTC. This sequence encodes CAWSVLDSSDGYEQYF.

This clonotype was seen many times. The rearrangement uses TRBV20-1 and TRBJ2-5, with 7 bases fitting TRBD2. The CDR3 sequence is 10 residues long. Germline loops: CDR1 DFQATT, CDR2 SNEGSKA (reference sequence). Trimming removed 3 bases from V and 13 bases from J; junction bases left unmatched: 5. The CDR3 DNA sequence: TGCAGTGCTAGGGGGAGGGTGATGTACTTC. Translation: CSARGRVMYF.

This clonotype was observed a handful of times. In DNA form, the CDR3 reads TGCAGTGCTGGGACAGGGCCAGGGGTCTATGGCTACACCTTC. This translates into CSAGTGPGVYGYTF. This rearrangement joins TRBV20-1 to TRBJ1-2, with TRBD1 matching 9 bases. Per germline, CDR1 DFQATT and CDR2 SNEGSKA (reference sequence). Unmatched junction bases numbered 8, after V lost 5 bases and J lost 4 bases. This CDR3 comprises 14 residues.

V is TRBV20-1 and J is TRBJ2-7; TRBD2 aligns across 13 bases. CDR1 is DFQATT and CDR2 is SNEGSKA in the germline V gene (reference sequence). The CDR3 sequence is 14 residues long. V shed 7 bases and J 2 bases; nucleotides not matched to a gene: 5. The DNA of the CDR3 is TGCAGTGGGACTAGCGGGGGCCTAACCTACGAGCAGTACTTC. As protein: CSGTSGGLTYEQYF.

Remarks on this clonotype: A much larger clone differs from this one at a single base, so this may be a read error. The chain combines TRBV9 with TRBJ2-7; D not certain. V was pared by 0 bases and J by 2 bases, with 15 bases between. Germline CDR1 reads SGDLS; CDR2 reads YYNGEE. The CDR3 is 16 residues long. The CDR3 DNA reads TGTGCCAGCAGCGTAGGGTCGGGCAGCTTAACCTACGAGCAGTACTTC. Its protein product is CASSVGSGSLTYEQYF.

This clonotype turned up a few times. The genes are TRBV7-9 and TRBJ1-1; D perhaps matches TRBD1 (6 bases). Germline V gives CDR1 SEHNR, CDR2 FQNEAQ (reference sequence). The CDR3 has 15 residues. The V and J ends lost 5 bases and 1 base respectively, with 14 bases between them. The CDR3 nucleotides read TGTGCCAGCAGCCCCGACGGGGGGGCGAACACTGAAGCTTTCTTT. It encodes CASSPDGGANTEAFF.

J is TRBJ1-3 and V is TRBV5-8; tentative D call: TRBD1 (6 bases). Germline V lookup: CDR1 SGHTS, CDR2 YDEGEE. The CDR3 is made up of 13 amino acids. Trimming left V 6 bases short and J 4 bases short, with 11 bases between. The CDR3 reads CASTRDIGNTIYF. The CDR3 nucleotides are TGTGCCAGCACCCGGGACATCGGAAACACCATATATTTT.